The clone carrying this T cell receptor (beta chain) was recorded at least ten times. Its matching antigen is unknown. This entry is derived from a study of T cell repertoires in cytomegalovirus infection. Background on the study: An indication of both CMV infection and matching HLA type came from public TCR beta signatures. General observations from the study: In two of eight donors, the top clonotype was HLA-C-restricted CMV-specific.

V was pared by 6 bases and J by 7 bases, with 12 bases between. The V gene's germline CDR1 is SGHTA and CDR2 FQGNSA. This CDR3 is built from 12 residues. Each CDR3 protein gets one entry after TCRdb re-called the reads with MiXCR. The repertoire holds under 800,000 distinct CDR3 sequences, with roughly a quarter as singletons. Sequenced input: CD8+ T cells from PBMCs. The rearrangement uses TRBV7-2 and TRBJ1-1; D unclear. The clonotype was recovered from a human donor in good health (CMV status not recorded). Some clones in this sample may be carry-over from other donors' samples. Here the CDR3 DNA reads TGTGCCAGCAGGTCGAGGGTGAATGAAGCTTTCTTT. It specifies CASRSRVNEAFF. Full variable domain (rest looked up from reference TRBV7-2 and TRBJ1-1): GAGVSQSPSNKVTEKGKDVELRCDPISGHTALYWYRQSLGQGLEFLIYFQGNSAPDKSGLPSDRFSAERTGGSVSTLTIQRTQQEDSAVYLCASRSRVNEAFFGQGTRLTVV.